Presented here are 16 T cell receptor beta chains from one specimen sequenced in a study of CD8 T cells in Susac syndrome (dated by TCRdb to between 2018 and 2021). The method behind the library was the immunoSEQ multiplex PCR assay. RNA was extracted using the RNeasy kit, and roughly 0.5 to 1 microgram was reverse transcribed with random hexamers. The public reads were run again by TCRdb, first through fastp at Q25 and then through MiXCR, and only productive beta chains were kept. Rows are combined by CDR3 protein, so each entry shows the most common genes and DNA. For this sample there are 250,000 to 350,000 distinct CDR3 sequences; roughly nine tenths appear just once. Approximately 0.065% of the sample is taken by the ten largest. Sequenced sample: CD4+ T cells from PBMCs. The receptor set was obtained from a human donor with multiple sclerosis.

The chain combines TRBV19 with TRBJ1-2; no firm D call. This CDR3 region has 18 residues. The V gene lost 4 bases and the J gene lost 0 bases, with 21 bases spanning the gap. CDR1 LNHDA and CDR2 SQIVND come from the germline V gene (reference sequence). The CDR3 loop is CASSTFPGSGKSNYGYTF. The CDR3 DNA is TGTGCCAGTAGTACGTTCCCGGGCAGCGGAAAGTCTAACTATGGCTACACCTTC.

This chain connects TRBV29-1 to TRBJ1-1, with 7 bases that match TRBD1. Germline V gene sequence: CDR1 SQVTM, CDR2 ANQGSEA. This CDR3 has 13 residues. Germline trimming cut 4 bases from V and 2 bases from J; bases unmatched to any gene: 4. The CDR3 region is CSVARGGNTEAFF. CDR3 DNA: TGCAGCGTTGCCAGGGGGGGTAACACTGAAGCTTTCTTT. The whole variable domain, filled in from reference TRBV29-1 and TRBJ1-1, reads SAVISQKPSRDICQRGTSLTIQCQVDSQVTMMFWYRQQPGQSLTLIATANQGSEATYESGFVIDKFPISRPNLTFSTLTVSNMSPEDSSIYLCSVARGGNTEAFFGQGTRLTVV.

The chain links TRBV14 to TRBJ2-3, with D unresolved. V was pared by 4 bases and J by 9 bases, with 11 bases between. This CDR3 spans 12 amino acids. Per the germline V gene, CDR1 is SGHDN and CDR2 is FVKESK. The CDR3 is CASSLSSVTQYF. In DNA, the CDR3 is TGTGCCAGCAGCCTGAGTTCCGTGACGCAGTATTTT.

This clonotype was seen a few times. The V call is TRBV27, the J call TRBJ1-5; 7 nucleotides agree with TRBD1. This CDR3 has 14 residues. The ends lost 5 bases at V and 5 bases at J; junction bases unmatched: 6. CDR1 is MNHEY, CDR2 SMNVEV, per germline (reference sequence). CDR3 nucleotide sequence: TGTGCCAGCAGTCCCCGGACAGGCGATCAGCCCCAGCATTTT. Translated: CASSPRTGDQPQHF.

This clonotype has only one observation. This sequence joins TRBV19 and TRBJ2-7, with TRBD2 as a possible D gene (6 bases). The CDR3 loop spans 15 amino acids. Germline CDR1 reads LNHDA; CDR2 reads SQIVND (reference sequence). Trimming shortened V by 5 bases and J by 2 bases, and 16 bases separated the two germline ends. CDR3 nucleotides: TGTGCCAGTAGTGAGCGGACCGGGAGACCCTACGAGCAGTACTTC. Its protein is CASSERTGRPYEQYF.

The gene calls are TRBV20-1 and TRBJ2-1; either TRBD1 or TRBD2 may supply D (6 bases each). The ends were cut back, 8 bases at V and 6 bases at J, with 14 bases in the middle. Looked up from germline, CDR1 is DFQATT and CDR2 is SNEGSKA (reference sequence). The CDR3 consists of 12 residues. The CDR3 DNA sequence: TGCAGTCCCGGTGGGGGGCCCAATGAGCAGTTCTTC. Translation: CSPGGGPNEQFF.

The chain links TRBV7-2 to TRBJ1-3; D call uncertain. This CDR3 has 13 residues. Trimming removed 5 bases from V and 9 bases from J, with 14 bases in between. In germline, CDR1 is SGHTA, CDR2 FQGNSA. The CDR3 sequence is CASSLDSGRTIYF. CDR3 DNA sequence: TGTGCCAGCAGCCTGGATTCAGGACGCACCATATATTTT.

CDR3 loop: CASSLRGEETQYF. Written as DNA, the CDR3 is TGCGCCAGCAGCTTACGCGGGGAAGAGACCCAGTACTTC. This chain links TRBV5-1 with TRBJ2-5; D possibly corresponds to TRBD2 (6 bases). The germline V gene has CDR1 SGHRS and CDR2 YFSETQ. CDR3 size: 13 residues. V dropped 2 bases and J dropped 3 bases, with 8 bases sitting between them.

The chain employs TRBV20-1 and TRBJ2-7; 10 nucleotides line up with TRBD2. V lost 0 bases and J lost 3; bases outside the gene matches: 5. The CDR3 runs to 15 residues. Germline V CDR1 and CDR2: DFQATT, SNEGSKA (reference sequence). CDR3 protein: CSAREASGGSYEQYF. CDR3 nucleotides: TGCAGTGCTAGAGAGGCTAGCGGGGGAAGCTACGAGCAGTACTTC.

The V and J genes are TRBV7-3 and TRBJ2-3; D is tentatively TRBD1 or TRBD2 (5 bases each). The CDR3 length is 15 residues. Germline V CDR1 and CDR2: SGHTA, FQGTGA. V was pared by 6 bases and J by 7 bases, with 20 bases between. CDR3 region: CASSSGPPSGNTQYF. The CDR3 DNA sequence: TGTGCCAGCAGTTCGGGACCCCCCTCTGGGAATACGCAGTATTTT. The complete variable domain, with remaining parts taken from reference TRBV7-3 and TRBJ2-3, reads GAGVSQTPSNKVTEKGKYVELRCDPISGHTALYWYRQSLGQGPEFLIYFQGTGAADDSGLPNDRFFAVRPEGSVSTLKIQRTERGDSAVYLCASSSGPPSGNTQYFGPGTRLTVL.

V usage is TRBV19 and J usage is TRBJ1-5, with D possibly matching TRBD1 (6 bases). Deletions cut 8 bases from V and 3 bases from J, with 11 bases between. CDR1 is LNHDA, CDR2 SQIVND, per germline (reference sequence). The CDR3 length is 13 residues. The CDR3, as DNA: TGTGCCAGTCGGGACACATTCAATCAGCCCCAGCATTTT. As protein: CASRDTFNQPQHF. The full variable domain, its missing parts supplied by reference TRBV19 and TRBJ1-5, is DGGITQSPKYLFRKEGQNVTLSCEQNLNHDAMYWYRQDPGQGLRLIYYSQIVNDFQKGDIAEGYSVSREKKESFPLTVTSAQKNPTAFYLCASRDTFNQPQHFGDGTRLSIL.

This chain connects TRBV10-3 to TRBJ1-1, with TRBD1 identical over 8 bases. J was trimmed by 0 bases and V by 6 bases; bases with no gene match: 3. This CDR3 has 14 amino acids. Per the germline V gene, CDR1 is ENHRY and CDR2 is SYGVKD. CDR3 in amino acids: CAISRDRLNTEAFF. CDR3 sequence (DNA): TGTGCCATCAGCCGGGACAGGTTGAACACTGAAGCTTTCTTT.

V gene TRBV18 combines with J gene TRBJ1-2, with a tentative D call TRBD1 (5 bases). The CDR3 extends over 16 amino acids. CDR1 is KGHSH and CDR2 is LQKENI in the germline V gene. The V end was cut by 2 bases, the J end by 8 bases, with 21 bases between. The DNA of the CDR3 is TGTGCCAGCTCACCAGACAGACAGCAGACAGATCTCGGCTACACCTTC. Protein product: CASSPDRQQTDLGYTF.

V and J are TRBV20-1 and TRBJ2-7; the match to TRBD2 covers 9 bases. Trimming at V came to 3 bases and at J to 3 bases, leaving 21 bases not matched to a gene. CDR3 size: 19 residues. Germline V CDR1 and CDR2: DFQATT, SNEGSKA (reference sequence). The CDR3 DNA reads as TGCAGTGCTAGCGGGAGGGCCCTAGGCGGGAGGGCCGTCAACTACGAGCAGTACTTC. It codes for CSASGRALGGRAVNYEQYF.

The CDR3 here is CASRTTSGNTDTQYF. The CDR3 DNA follows: TGTGCCAGCAGGACAACTAGCGGGAACACAGATACGCAGTATTTT. This chain uses TRBV6-2 or TRBV6-3 with TRBJ2-3, with TRBD2 identical over 10 bases. The CDR3 runs 15 residues. Germline V gives CDR1 MNHEY, CDR2 SVGEGT. Unmatched junction bases numbered 5, after V lost 6 bases and J lost 2 bases.

This chain uses TRBV19 with TRBJ2-1; D tentatively fits TRBD1 or TRBD2 (5 bases each). Germline V lookup: CDR1 LNHDA, CDR2 SQIVND (reference sequence). V lost 5 bases and J 7 bases, leaving 15 bases between the germline ends. The CDR3 length is 14 residues. In nucleotides, the CDR3 is TGTGCCAGTAGTCCTCCGGGACGCCGGAATGAGCAGTTCTTC. The encoded protein is CASSPPGRRNEQFF.